These 29 T cell receptor beta chains originate from one sample sequenced in a study of OX40 agonist ivuxolimab in advanced cancers. The library was generated by the immunoSEQ multiplex PCR assay. The table was pulled from immuneACCESS by TCRdb, which kept in-frame rearrangements only. Such tables lose some clones; where checked, under half of the loss comes from unresolved V genes, and the rest has no known cause. The sample table records roughly 100,000 clones; about 90% of these occur just once. The ten most abundant clones make up roughly 5.5% of the sample. Sequences were derived from CD4+ or CD8+ T cells sorted from blood, sampled in a trial of the OX40 agonist ivuxolimab. These receptors all stem from an adult with an advanced solid tumor such as melanoma, head and neck, liver or kidney cancer.

V gene TRBV30 combines with J gene TRBJ2-7, with 8 nucleotides matching TRBD1. The CDR3 loop spans 14 amino acids. Germline lookup yields CDR1 GTSNPN and CDR2 SVGIG (reference sequence). V lost 2 bases and J lost 0; bases outside the gene matches: 3. This CDR3 is CAWSKTGVSYEQYF. CDR3 bases: TGTGCCTGGAGTAAGACAGGGGTCTCCTACGAGCAGTACTTC. Filled out from reference TRBV30 and TRBJ2-7, the complete variable domain reads SQTIHQWPATLVQPVGSPLSLECTVEGTSNPNLYWYRQAAGRGLQLLFYSVGIGQISSEVPQNLSASRPQDRQFILSSKKLLLSDSGFYLCAWSKTGVSYEQYFGPGTRLTVT.

The J gene is TRBJ2-7, the V gene TRBV9; D gene uncertain. V lost 0 bases, J lost 6 bases, and 16 bases lay in between. Germline V gene lookup returns CDR1 SGDLS and CDR2 YYNGEE. The CDR3 length is 15 residues. CDR3 protein: CASSVAEGPAGEQYF. In DNA form, the CDR3 reads TGTGCCAGCAGCGTAGCAGAAGGGCCGGCCGGCGAGCAGTACTTC.

The rearrangement links TRBV18 to TRBJ2-5, with D tentatively TRBD2 (6 bases). Deletions cut 3 bases from V and 2 bases from J, with 13 bases between. Looked up from germline, CDR1 is KGHSH and CDR2 is LQKENI. The CDR3 runs to 15 residues. CDR3 sequence: CASSPFNAGQETQYF. The DNA for the CDR3 is TGTGCCAGCTCACCGTTTAACGCGGGGCAAGAGACCCAGTACTTC. Drawing the rest from reference TRBV18 and TRBJ2-5, the complete variable domain is NAGVMQNPRHLVRRRGQEARLRCSPMKGHSHVYWYRQLPEEGLKFMVYLQKENIIDESGMPKERFSAEFPKEGPSILRIQQVVRGDSAAYFCASSPFNAGQETQYFGPGTRLLVL.

The V and J genes are TRBV5-1 and TRBJ2-3; D is undetermined. CDR3 size: 14 residues. Germline V CDR1 and CDR2: SGHRS, YFSETQ. Trimming cost V 6 bases and J 0 bases, with 11 bases left between them. As DNA, the CDR3 is TGCGCCAGCACCCCTATGGTGAGCACAGATACGCAGTATTTT. This codes for CASTPMVSTDTQYF. Full variable domain (rest looked up from reference TRBV5-1 and TRBJ2-3): KAGVTQTPRYLIKTRGQQVTLSCSPISGHRSVSWYQQTPGQGLQFLFEYFSETQRNKGNFPGRFSGRQFSNSRSEMNVSTLELGDSALYLCASTPMVSTDTQYFGPGTRLTVL.

This sequence joins TRBV5-1 and TRBJ1-2; D gene ambiguous. The V gene lost 4 bases and the J gene lost 3 bases, with 13 bases spanning the gap. The CDR3 runs to 14 residues. The germline CDR1 and CDR2 sequences are SGHRS and YFSETQ. The CDR3 loop is CASSPLGGDYGYTF. The CDR3 DNA reads as TGCGCCAGCAGCCCGCTCGGCGGGGACTATGGCTACACCTTC.

V is TRBV7-9 and J is TRBJ2-3, with D perhaps being TRBD1 or TRBD2 (6 bases each). V gave up 3 bases and J gave up 4 bases, with 17 bases separating them. The CDR3 runs 16 residues. Germline V gene lookup returns CDR1 SEHNR and CDR2 FQNEAQ (reference sequence). The CDR3 DNA reads TGTGCCAGCAGCTTTTACCAAGGGGGGACGGCAGATACGCAGTATTTT. It specifies CASSFYQGGTADTQYF.

The chain recombines TRBV7-9 with TRBJ2-5; 10 bases align to TRBD2. Losses at the gene ends were 4 bases for V and 4 bases for J; bases not matched to a gene: 6. The CDR3 runs 15 residues. Per the germline V gene, CDR1 is SEHNR and CDR2 is FQNEAQ (reference sequence). CDR3 sequence (DNA): TGTGCCAGCAGCTCTAGCGGGAGCAATTTAGAGACCCAGTACTTC. Its protein is CASSSSGSNLETQYF.

The chain recombines TRBV9 with TRBJ1-2; possible D gene TRBD1, 5 bases. Trimming left V 7 bases short and J 6 bases short, with 28 bases between. There are 17 residues in the CDR3. CDR1 is SGDLS, CDR2 YYNGEE, per germline. The chain's CDR3 is CASGISAGSSEIDGYTF. The CDR3 coding sequence is TGTGCCAGCGGGATATCGGCAGGGTCGAGTGAAATTGATGGCTACACCTTC. Full variable domain (rest looked up from reference TRBV9 and TRBJ1-2): DSGVTQTPKHLITATGQRVTLRCSPRSGDLSVYWYQQSLDQGLQFLIQYYNGEERAKGNILERFSAQQFPDLHSELNLSSLELGDSALYFCASGISAGSSEIDGYTFGSGTRLTVV.

This clone was counted a single time. This rearrangement joins TRBV7-2 to TRBJ2-1, with 9 bases aligning to TRBD2. V lost 2 bases and J lost 3; bases outside the gene matches: 2. CDR1 and CDR2 (germline): SGHTA, FQGNSA. This CDR3 contains 15 residues. CDR3 amino acids: CASSLLAGFYNEQFF. The CDR3 DNA follows: TGTGCCAGCAGCTTACTAGCGGGGTTCTACAATGAGCAGTTCTTC.

The gene calls are TRBV11-2 and TRBJ1-4; possibly TRBD1 for D (5 bases). V was trimmed by 0 bases and J by 8 bases, leaving 16 bases between them. This CDR3 spans 16 amino acids. Germline CDR1 reads SGHAT; CDR2 reads FQNNGV. CDR3 nucleotide sequence: TGTGCCAGCAGCTTAGATTTAGACAACGGGGGGGAAAAACTGTTTTTT. Translated: CASSLDLDNGGEKLFF.

On this clone: Since a much larger clone is just one base distant, this may be a read error. The sample has other DNA sequences that encode this CDR3 too. The chain employs TRBV5-5 and TRBJ1-2; D is undetermined. The V end lost 4 bases, the J end lost 2 bases, and 3 bases lay between the germline ends. The length of the CDR3 is 11 residues. The V gene's germline CDR1 is SGHKS and CDR2 YYEKEE (reference sequence). The CDR3 DNA reads TGTGCCAGCAGCCTGAACTATGGCTACACCTTC. It specifies CASSLNYGYTF.

This rearrangement joins TRBV5-1 to TRBJ2-5; 8 nucleotides agree with TRBD1. The germline V gene has CDR1 SGHRS and CDR2 YFSETQ. The ends lost 1 base at V and 1 base at J; junction bases unmatched: 6. The CDR3 consists of 16 residues. CDR3 region: CASSLTGTGGQETQYF. In DNA, the CDR3 is TGCGCCAGCAGCTTGACCGGCACAGGGGGCCAAGAGACCCAGTACTTC.

The chain uses TRBV5-6 and TRBJ1-5; tentatively, D is TRBD1 (5 bases). There are 14 residues in the CDR3. Germline V gene lookup returns CDR1 SGHDT and CDR2 YYEEEE. Between the trimmed V and J ends, which lost 1 base and 2 bases, there was a span of 7 bases. CDR3 DNA: TGTGCCAGCAGCTTGAAGGGGCGCAATCAGCCCCAGCATTTT. It encodes CASSLKGRNQPQHF.

This sequence joins TRBV11-1 and TRBJ2-7; possible D gene TRBD1, 6 bases. The germline gives CDR1 SGHAT, CDR2 FQDESV (reference sequence). The CDR3 has 13 residues. The germline V and J ends were trimmed by 4 bases and 7 bases, with 14 bases remaining between them. CDR3 region: CASSSDRTLEQYF. The CDR3 nucleotides are TGTGCCAGCAGCTCCGACAGGACCCTAGAGCAGTACTTC.

This clone is a singleton in its sample. This sequence joins TRBV29-1 and TRBJ2-7; 12 bases are a match to TRBD1. Germline lookup yields CDR1 SQVTM and CDR2 ANQGSEA. This CDR3 comprises 13 residues. V was clipped by 7 bases and J by 6 bases; unmatched bases: 7. CDR3 in amino acids: CSALRDRGREQYF. CDR3 bases: TGCAGCGCCCTCCGGGACAGGGGGCGCGAGCAGTACTTC.

A few counts support this clone. The rearrangement joins TRBV6-5 to TRBJ1-6, with D unresolved. Trimming left V 0 bases short and J 10 bases short, with 4 bases between. The CDR3 is 12 amino acids. Per the germline V gene, CDR1 is MNHEY and CDR2 is SVGAGI. The CDR3 bases are TGTGCCAGCAGTTACTCGAAGTCACCCCTCCACTTT. Its translation: CASSYSKSPLHF.

The gene calls are TRBV11-2 and TRBJ2-5; perhaps D is TRBD1 or TRBD2 (7 bases each). The CDR3 extends over 13 amino acids. V was clipped by 6 bases and J by 9 bases, with 17 bases between them. Germline V gene sequence: CDR1 SGHAT, CDR2 FQNNGV. As DNA, the CDR3 is TGTGCCAGCAGGACAGGGAGGGGAGTAGCCCAGTACTTC. Translation: CASRTGRGVAQYF.

The rearrangement links TRBV6-5 to TRBJ1-4, with a weak D call TRBD1 (5 bases). V dropped 0 bases and J dropped 12 bases, with 11 bases sitting between them. Per germline, CDR1 MNHEY and CDR2 SVGAGI. CDR3 size: 13 residues. CDR3 protein: CASSYSTGGELFF. CDR3 in DNA: TGTGCCAGCAGTTACTCTACGGGAGGGGAACTGTTTTTT.

This chain links TRBV18 with TRBJ2-7; 7 bases line up with TRBD2. Germline assignment: CDR1 KGHSH and CDR2 LQKENI. The trim removed 0 bases at V and 1 base at J, leaving 3 bases unmatched. The CDR3 runs 15 residues. In DNA form, the CDR3 reads TGTGCCAGCTCACCACCCAGCGGGGAGTCCTACGAGCAGTACTTC. Translation gives CASSPPSGESYEQYF. The full variable domain, rest sourced from reference TRBV18 and TRBJ2-7, is NAGVMQNPRHLVRRRGQEARLRCSPMKGHSHVYWYRQLPEEGLKFMVYLQKENIIDESGMPKERFSAEFPKEGPSILRIQQVVRGDSAAYFCASSPPSGESYEQYFGPGTRLTVT.

The chain is built from TRBV2 and TRBJ2-4; D not certain. Trimming left V 8 bases short and J 5 bases short, with 10 bases between. This CDR3 is built from 12 residues. CDR1 is SNHLY and CDR2 is FYNNEI in the germline V gene. The CDR3 region is CASASDENIQYF. The CDR3 coding sequence is TGTGCCAGCGCGTCGGATGAAAACATTCAGTACTTC.

In this sample, this clone turned up a few times. The chain uses TRBV6-1 and TRBJ2-3, with 7 bases fitting TRBD2. Germline V lookup: CDR1 MNHNS, CDR2 SASEGT. J lost 0 bases, V lost 2 bases, and 2 bases had no gene match. The CDR3 covers 15 residues. The CDR3 nucleotides read TGTGCCAGCAGTGAATGGGGGGGGAGCACAGATACGCAGTATTTT. It is translated as CASSEWGGSTDTQYF.

The rearrangement joins TRBV29-1 to TRBJ1-1; maybe TRBD1 (5 bases). CDR1 and CDR2 (germline): SQVTM, ANQGSEA. CDR3 length equals 12 residues. The V gene lost 7 bases and the J gene lost 0 bases, with 9 bases spanning the gap. The CDR3: CSARDLNTEAFF. In DNA form, the CDR3 reads TGCAGCGCGAGGGACCTGAACACTGAAGCTTTCTTT.

This clone was seen only once. CDR3 sequence reads: CSVTGNTGELFF. The CDR3 region has the DNA TGCAGCGTTACAGGGAACACCGGGGAGCTGTTTTTT. This rearrangement joins TRBV29-1 to TRBJ2-2, with D possibly TRBD1 on 5 matching bases. In germline, CDR1 is SQVTM, CDR2 ANQGSEA. CDR3 length equals 12 residues. The V and J ends lost 5 bases and 1 base respectively, with 5 bases between them.

This rearrangement joins TRBV7-2 to TRBJ2-1; D unresolved. Germline-derived CDR1 and CDR2 are SGHTA and FQGNSA. Trimming pared 3 bases from V and 4 bases from J, leaving 13 bases between. CDR3 length equals 15 residues. CDR3 DNA: TGTGCCAGCAGCTTTACAAGGGATCGGTACAATGAGCAGTTCTTC. It translates to CASSFTRDRYNEQFF.

The rearrangement joins TRBV5-1 to TRBJ1-1; D is possibly TRBD1 (5 bases). V was trimmed by 0 bases and J by 1 base, leaving 25 bases between them. Germline V gives CDR1 SGHRS, CDR2 YFSETQ. CDR3 length: 20 amino acids. CDR3 region: CASSLAPRRPGSFKNTEAFF. CDR3 nucleotide sequence: TGCGCCAGCAGCTTGGCTCCGAGACGGCCAGGGTCTTTTAAGAACACTGAAGCTTTCTTT.

The rearrangement joins TRBV19 to TRBJ2-3; 11 nucleotides align to TRBD2. The CDR3 has 14 residues. Germline V gene data show CDR1 as LNHDA and CDR2 as SQIVND (reference sequence). V was pared by 10 bases and J by 8 bases, with 11 bases of the junction left unmatched. The CDR3 DNA reads as TGTGCCACCGTCGGACTAGCGGGCGTCCCTACGCAGTATTTT. Amino acids: CATVGLAGVPTQYF.

The J gene is TRBJ2-1, the V gene TRBV25-1, with D unclear. Deletions cut 4 bases from V and 0 bases from J, with 4 bases between. Per the germline V gene, CDR1 is MGHDK and CDR2 is SYGVNS. The CDR3 extends over 13 amino acids. In DNA, the CDR3 is TGTGCCAGCAGTGGGCCCTCCTACAATGAGCAGTTCTTC. It encodes CASSGPSYNEQFF.

The chain uses TRBV27 and TRBJ1-2; no clear D gene. Germline V gene lookup returns CDR1 MNHEY and CDR2 SMNVEV (reference sequence). The V gene lost 4 bases and the J gene lost 2 bases, with 17 bases spanning the gap. CDR3 size: 16 residues. CDR3 DNA: TGTGCCAGCAGTTCTCTCGGACGGGAGAGGAACTATGGCTACACCTTC. As protein: CASSSLGRERNYGYTF.

The chain combines TRBV5-4 with TRBJ2-5, with 9 bases aligning to TRBD2. V shed 4 bases and J 5 bases; nucleotides not matched to a gene: 6. The CDR3 extends over 14 amino acids. Germline-derived CDR1 and CDR2 are SGHNT and YYREEE (reference sequence). The CDR3 spells CASSPVAGVETQYF. CDR3 nucleotides: TGTGCCAGCAGCCCGGTAGCGGGAGTCGAGACCCAGTACTTC.